This is a list of T cell receptor beta chains from one sample in a study of T cell responses to AZD1222 COVID-19 vaccine. Sequenced by immunoSEQ multiplex PCR; TCRdb stores in-frame clones only, minus some. Of over 100,000 clones listed, over 90% are singletons. The sequenced sample was peripheral blood, obtained on day 0 of AZD1222 vaccination. Receptors were obtained from an adult in good health. The CDR3 runs from the conserved cysteine through the conserved F or W. A D gene is named only where the DNA matches it firmly. For some rows the clone size is stated as once, few or many, or as a class when expanded; others skip it.

TRBJ1-4 . TRBD1 TRBV2 CASSLQGADEKLFF TGTGCCAGCAGCCTACAGGGGGCGGATGAAAAACTGTTTTTT
TRBJ2-1 . TRBD1 TRBV10-1 CASSLHRGGEQFF TGCGCCAGCAGCCTTCACAGGGGTGGTGAGCAGTTCTTC
TRBJ2-2 . . TRBV6-5 CASLDRSITGELFF TGTGCCAGTCTAGACAGATCAATCACCGGGGAGCTGTTTTTT
TRBJ2-5 . . TRBV28 CASSFSAKSGSETQYF TGTGCCAGCAGTTTTTCCGCCAAATCGGGGAGTGAGACCCAGTACTTC
TRBJ1-6 . TRBD1 TRBV6-5 CASSYWTGGVSPLHF TGTGCCAGCAGTTACTGGACAGGGGGCGTTTCACCCCTCCACTTT
TRBJ2-4 . . TRBV30 CAWTRKRVGIQYF TGTGCCTGGACTCGGAAAAGGGTCGGCATTCAGTACTTC
TRBJ2-7 . . TRBV2 CASSTRGSVAHEQYF TGTGCCAGCAGTACCAGGGGATCCGTGGCCCACGAGCAGTACTTC
TRBJ1-2 . . TRBV27 CASSPTASGWSFGYTF TGTGCCAGCAGTCCCACGGCAAGCGGATGGAGTTTTGGCTACACCTTC
TRBJ1-2 . . TRBV5-1 CASSLERRGYGYTF TGCGCCAGCAGCTTGGAACGGCGGGGCTATGGCTACACCTTC
TRBJ2-5 once TRBD1 TRBV7-9 CASSRGQGYQETQYF TGTGCCAGCAGCCGGGGACAGGGGTATCAAGAGACCCAGTACTTC
TRBJ2-7 . TRBD2 TRBV11-3 CASSLSSGSVGYEQYF TGTGCCAGCAGCTTGTCTAGCGGGAGCGTTGGGTACGAGCAGTACTTC
TRBJ2-7 . . TRBV11-2 CASSLDYVSYEQYF TGTGCCAGCAGCTTAGATTATGTCAGTTACGAGCAGTACTTC
TRBJ2-7 . . TRBV6-5 CASRYLGTPDYEQYF TGTGCCAGCAGATATCTTGGAACCCCAGACTACGAGCAGTACTTC
TRBJ2-2 . TRBD2 TRBV5-1 CASSLGTSGNTGELFF TGCGCCAGCAGCCTAGGGACTAGCGGGAACACCGGGGAGCTGTTTTTT
TRBJ2-1 . TRBD1 TRBV29-1 CSVGTGANNEQFF TGCAGCGTGGGGACAGGGGCCAACAATGAGCAGTTCTTC
TRBJ2-4 once . TRBV9 CASSVEDRLLRLAKNIQYF TGTGCCAGCAGCGTAGAGGACAGACTCCTTCGGTTAGCCAAAAACATTCAGTACTTC
TRBJ2-1 . TRBD2 TRBV6-1 CASSEKKTSGRHEQFF TGTGCCAGCAGTGAAAAGAAGACTAGCGGGAGACATGAGCAGTTCTTC
TRBJ1-1 . TRBD1 TRBV6-5 CASSQQGGYTEAFF TGTGCCAGCAGCCAACAGGGGGGATACACTGAAGCTTTCTTT
TRBJ2-7 . TRBD1 TRBV7-6 CASSLWQDRAYEQYF TGTGCCAGCAGCTTATGGCAGGACAGGGCCTACGAGCAGTACTTC
TRBJ2-5 . . TRBV6-2/TRBV6-3 CASSIASRQETQYF TGTGCCAGCAGCATAGCGAGCCGCCAAGAGACCCAGTACTTC
TRBJ2-1 . . TRBV6-2/TRBV6-3 CASSYVDYNEQFF TGTGCCAGCAGTTACGTTGACTACAATGAGCAGTTCTTC
TRBJ2-7 . . TRBV7-3 CASSLTQLGSYEQYF TGTGCCAGCAGCTTAACACAGTTGGGGTCCTACGAGCAGTACTTC
TRBJ2-6 . . TRBV18 CASSPRGAGANVLTF TGTGCCAGCTCACCCCGAGGGGCTGGGGCCAACGTCCTGACTTTC
TRBJ2-7 . . TRBV21-1 CASSPRGSGYEQYF TGTGCCAGCAGCCCCCGGGGTAGCGGCTACGAGCAGTACTTC
TRBJ2-1 . . TRBV27 CASSSFERDNEQFF TGTGCCAGCAGTTCCTTTGAGCGGGACAATGAGCAGTTCTTC
TRBJ1-6 . . TRBV6-6 CASSSSSYNSPLHF TGTGCCAGCAGTTCCAGCTCCTATAATTCACCCCTCCACTTT
TRBJ1-4 . . TRBV5-5 CASSSRRDEKLFF TGTGCCAGCAGCTCAAGACGCGATGAAAAACTGTTTTTT
TRBJ1-4 once . TRBV30 CAWDAGSTNEKLFF TGTGCCTGGGACGCCGGGTCAACTAATGAAAAACTGTTTTTT
TRBJ1-1 . . TRBV3-1/TRBV3-2 CASSQSPRGEAFF TGTGCCAGCAGCCAAAGCCCGAGAGGTGAAGCTTTCTTT
TRBJ2-5 . . TRBV27 CASSSHGLGETQYF TGTGCCAGCAGTTCACATGGACTGGGTGAGACCCAGTACTTC
TRBJ1-5 . . TRBV9 CASRGQHNQPQHF TGTGCCAGCAGGGGCCAACACAATCAGCCCCAGCATTTT
TRBJ1-5 . . TRBV28 CASIRRLLADQPQHF TGTGCCAGCATTCGTCGCCTCCTCGCCGATCAGCCCCAGCATTTT
TRBJ1-4 . TRBD1 TRBV18 CASSLEGGPTNEKLFF TGTGCCAGCTCACTCGAAGGGGGCCCAACTAATGAAAAACTGTTTTTT
TRBJ1-5 . TRBD1 TRBV28 CASTRTGSHQPQHF TGTGCCAGCACCCGGACAGGGAGCCATCAGCCCCAGCATTTT
TRBJ1-1 . TRBD1 TRBV6-5 CASPRDSEAFF TGTGCCAGCCCTAGGGACAGCGAAGCTTTCTTT